Sequencing of this T cell receptor (beta chain) was carried out in a study of blood T cell repertoires in COVID-19. Study-level information: The United States, Italy and Spain were the sources of the acute and convalescent COVID-19 samples.

Two consecutive negative NP/OP PCR tests, clearance, or resolved symptoms defined Cohort 3 recovery. In the original processing: Amplification with reference gene primers provided the estimates of nucleated cell counts. Profiling relied on immunoSEQ multiplex PCR, and the TCRdb table lists in-frame clones only, not all of them. V, J and clone size reflect that table, while D and trimming were determined from the DNA. The table records approximately 440,000 clones, less than 95% of them present only once. The junction had 3 bases not matched to a gene; V was cut back by 3 bases and J by 4 bases. The CDR3 totals 15 residues. CDR1 is LNHDA, CDR2 SQIVND, per germline (reference sequence).

This rearrangement joins TRBV19 to TRBJ2-2, with 9 bases identical to TRBD1. Specimen: PBMCs or T cells enriched from blood (not recorded which). The clonotype originates from a man between 18 and 35 years old who had recovered from COVID-19. The DNA for the CDR3 is TGTGCCAGTAGTATTGGGACAGGGTTCACCGGGGAGCTGTTTTTT. The encoded protein is CASSIGTGFTGELFF.